The 23 T cell receptor beta chains given below trace back to one sample, sequenced in a study of blood T cell repertoires in COVID-19. Profiled with immunoSEQ multiplex PCR; TCRdb holds only in-frame clones, not every one. Of some 250,000 clones listed, roughly 85% are singletons. Sequencing was performed on peripheral blood. Receptors originate from a woman aged 18-29 years with acute or convalescent COVID-19.

The J gene is TRBJ2-1, the V gene TRBV7-3; 8 positions match TRBD2. J was trimmed by 4 bases and V by 1 base; bases with no gene match: 9. The CDR3 has 17 residues. Germline V gene data show CDR1 as SGHTA and CDR2 as FQGTGA. The DNA for the CDR3 is TGTGCCAGCAGCTTAAACCCGGGAGGGCCCAGGTACAATGAGCAGTTCTTC. Its translation: CASSLNPGGPRYNEQFF.

As for this clone: Other DNA sequences from this sample encode an identical CDR3 as well. The chain joins TRBV9 to TRBJ1-5, with D uncertain. From germline, CDR1 is SGDLS and CDR2 YYNGEE. The CDR3 contains 16 residues. The V and J ends lost 0 bases and 0 bases respectively, with 10 bases between them. CDR3 protein: CASSVGGPLSNQPQHF. CDR3 bases: TGTGCCAGCAGCGTAGGAGGTCCCCTTAGCAATCAGCCCCAGCATTTT.

The chain links TRBV27 to TRBJ2-3, with D hard to call. The germline V and J ends were trimmed by 1 base and 2 bases, with 7 bases remaining between them. The CDR3 has 14 residues. Germline V gene sequence: CDR1 MNHEY, CDR2 SMNVEV (reference sequence). This CDR3 reads CASSLWAPTDTQYF. CDR3 sequence (DNA): TGTGCCAGCAGTTTATGGGCGCCCACAGATACGCAGTATTTT.

The chain links TRBV5-1 to TRBJ2-1; 11 bases are shared with TRBD2. CDR3 size: 18 residues. J gave up 0 bases and V 2 bases, and 7 bases lay outside the gene matches. The V gene's germline CDR1 is SGHRS and CDR2 YFSETQ. The CDR3 is CASSFSGRALTSYNEQFF. CDR3 sequence (DNA): TGCGCCAGCAGCTTTAGCGGGAGGGCCCTTACCTCCTACAATGAGCAGTTCTTC.

The rearrangement uses TRBV6-6 and TRBJ1-6; tentatively, D is TRBD1 (5 bases). The germline gives CDR1 MNHNY, CDR2 SVGAGI (reference sequence). This CDR3 comprises 15 residues. V shed 5 bases and J shed 1 base, with 9 bases lying between them. The DNA for the CDR3 is TGTGCCAGCAGTCCACAGGTTTCCTATAATTCACCCCTCCACTTT. This translates into CASSPQVSYNSPLHF.

This rearrangement joins TRBV7-3 to TRBJ2-3; a possible D gene is TRBD2 (5 bases). There are 16 residues in the CDR3. Trimming took off 5 bases at V and 0 bases at J, with 15 bases between the two ends. Germline-derived CDR1 and CDR2 are SGHTA and FQGTGA. The CDR3 loop is CASSHFGLASTDTQYF. CDR3 nucleotide sequence: TGTGCCAGCAGCCACTTCGGACTGGCTAGCACAGATACGCAGTATTTT.

V and J are TRBV7-9 and TRBJ2-7; D is unresolved. This CDR3 region has 12 residues. V was pared by 3 bases and J by 5 bases, with 8 bases between. Germline V lookup: CDR1 SEHNR, CDR2 FQNEAQ (reference sequence). The CDR3 reads CASSFWPNEQYF. The CDR3 DNA reads as TGTGCCAGCAGCTTTTGGCCCAACGAGCAGTACTTC.

As concerns this clone: Other DNA sequences in the same sample also yield this CDR3. The chain links TRBV6-5 to TRBJ2-1; D gene unclear. This CDR3 has 12 residues. Trimming took off 4 bases at V and 5 bases at J, with 6 bases between the two ends. The germline V gene has CDR1 MNHEY and CDR2 SVGAGI. The chain's CDR3 is CASSSTDNEQFF. The CDR3, as DNA: TGTGCCAGCAGTTCCACGGACAATGAGCAGTTCTTC.

The chain recombines TRBV4-3 with TRBJ2-7; tentatively, D is TRBD2 (6 bases). The CDR3 extends over 14 amino acids. Germline V lookup: CDR1 LGHNA, CDR2 YSLEER. V was clipped by 0 bases and J by 3 bases, with 9 bases between them. The CDR3 sequence is CASSQDRENYEQYF. Written as DNA, the CDR3 is TGCGCCAGCAGCCAAGACCGGGAGAACTACGAGCAGTACTTC.

The J gene is TRBJ1-5, the V gene TRBV6-2 or TRBV6-3; a weak D match, TRBD1 (6 bases). The germline V gene has CDR1 MNHEY and CDR2 SVGEGT. The CDR3 has 15 residues. V lost 6 bases to trimming and J lost 0 bases, with 12 bases between them. Here the CDR3 DNA reads TGTGCCAGCAGCTTACAGGGAAATAGCAATCAGCCCCAGCATTTT. Its protein is CASSLQGNSNQPQHF.

This rearrangement joins TRBV11-2 to TRBJ1-1; a possible D gene is TRBD1 (6 bases). This CDR3 has 18 amino acids. V was pared by 3 bases and J by 3 bases, with 23 bases between. Per the germline V gene, CDR1 is SGHAT and CDR2 is FQNNGV. CDR3: CASSFPPVAGVKDTEAFF. In DNA, the CDR3 is TGTGCCAGCAGCTTCCCCCCGGTGGCAGGGGTAAAGGACACTGAAGCTTTCTTT.

This clone was counted many times. This chain uses TRBV7-9 with TRBJ1-1, with 7 bases matching TRBD1. Germline loops: CDR1 SEHNR, CDR2 FQNEAQ (reference sequence). After removal of 5 bases from V and 3 bases from J, the junction contained 9 bases not matched to a gene. This CDR3 has 15 amino acids. CDR3 sequence reads: CASSTRKDRDTEAFF. The DNA for the CDR3 is TGTGCCAGCAGCACGAGAAAAGACAGGGACACTGAAGCTTTCTTT.

The gene calls are TRBV29-1 and TRBJ2-5, with a tentative D call TRBD2 (6 bases). Trimming shortened V by 4 bases and J by 1 base, and 13 bases separated the two germline ends. This CDR3 region has 14 residues. The germline CDR1 and CDR2 sequences are SQVTM and ANQGSEA. The CDR3 nucleotides read TGCAGCGTTGTAAAAGGAGGGCTCCAAGAGACCCAGTACTTC. It yields the protein CSVVKGGLQETQYF.

The chain combines TRBV5-8 with TRBJ1-2, with a weak D call TRBD1 (5 bases). Per germline, CDR1 SGHTS and CDR2 YDEGEE. CDR3 length equals 15 residues. Trimming shortened V by 3 bases and J by 2 bases, and 14 bases separated the two germline ends. CDR3 DNA: TGTGCCAGCAGCTCCCGTGAGGCAGGGAACTATGGCTACACCTTC. Amino acids: CASSSREAGNYGYTF.

The J gene is TRBJ2-7, the V gene TRBV9; 10 positions match TRBD2. Trimming at V came to 2 bases and at J to 4 bases, leaving 6 bases not matched to a gene. The CDR3 has 15 residues. Germline V CDR1 and CDR2: SGDLS, YYNGEE. The CDR3 DNA reads TGTGCCAGCAGCGTGGGACCAGCGGGAGGGTACGAGCAGTACTTC. Translating gives CASSVGPAGGYEQYF.

The V and J genes are TRBV5-8 and TRBJ2-7, with TRBD2 matching 11 bases. The CDR3 is 15 residues long. Germline CDR1 reads SGHTS; CDR2 reads YDEGEE. The V gene end was trimmed by 0 bases and the J gene end by 4 bases; junction bases not matched to a gene: 3. The CDR3, as DNA: TGTGCCAGCAGCTTGGCTGGGACTAGCGGTTACGAGCAGTACTTC. Its translation is CASSLAGTSGYEQYF.

As to this clone: In the same sample, other DNA sequences code for this CDR3. CDR3 protein: CASSSGQGDTEAFF. Here the CDR3 DNA reads TGTGCCAGCAGTTCAGGACAGGGAGACACTGAAGCTTTCTTT. The rearrangement joins TRBV28 to TRBJ1-1, with TRBD1 matching over 8 bases. Germline V gene lookup returns CDR1 MDHEN and CDR2 SYDVKM. Losses at the gene ends were 4 bases for V and 3 bases for J; bases not matched to a gene: 4. The CDR3 consists of 14 residues.

In this sample, this clone turned up once. V usage is TRBV2 and J usage is TRBJ2-7; 8 bases are a match to TRBD2. V lost 5 bases to trimming and J lost 4 bases; unmatched junction nucleotides: 7. CDR1 SNHLY and CDR2 FYNNEI come from the germline V gene. This CDR3 contains 14 residues. Written as DNA, the CDR3 is TGTGCCAGCAGTTTAAAGCGGGAGAGGTACGAGCAGTACTTC. Translating gives CASSLKRERYEQYF.

The CDR3, as DNA: TGTGCCAGCAGTTTTTGGGGAGGCAATCAGCCCCAGCATTTT. Its protein is CASSFWGGNQPQHF. J is TRBJ1-5 and V is TRBV27; no clear D. The CDR3 loop spans 14 amino acids. Per the germline V gene, CDR1 is MNHEY and CDR2 is SMNVEV (reference sequence). Trimming stripped 3 bases from V and 2 bases from J, with 8 bases between.

J is TRBJ1-5 and V is TRBV6-5; 8 bases align to TRBD1. Germline CDR1 reads MNHEY; CDR2 reads SVGAGI. The V gene end was trimmed by 2 bases and the J gene end by 5 bases; junction bases not matched to a gene: 2. The CDR3 is 14 residues long. The DNA of the CDR3 is TGTGCCAGCAGTTACGACAGGGGCTATCAGCCCCAGCATTTT. The encoded protein is CASSYDRGYQPQHF.

This rearrangement joins TRBV5-1 to TRBJ2-7, with D perhaps TRBD2 (7 bases). This CDR3 region has 14 residues. V lost 6 bases, J lost 5 bases, and 18 bases lay in between. Germline V CDR1 and CDR2: SGHRS, YFSETQ. The CDR3 DNA sequence: TGCGCCAGCATGAGATGGGGGGGCAGCGACGAGCAGTACTTC. It encodes CASMRWGGSDEQYF.

This clone was observed a single time. The V gene is TRBV18, the J gene TRBJ2-1; D uncertain. The CDR3 loop spans 18 amino acids. V lost 1 base and J lost 0, with 16 bases in between. Germline CDR1 is KGHSH and CDR2 is LQKENI. The CDR3 sequence: CASSPQSLQSSSYNEQFF. Here the CDR3 DNA reads TGTGCCAGCTCACCACAATCGCTACAGAGCAGCTCCTACAATGAGCAGTTCTTC.

The J gene is TRBJ2-1, the V gene TRBV5-1, with 7 bases matching TRBD2. Germline trimming cut 1 base from V and 7 bases from J; bases unmatched to any gene: 8. The CDR3 length is 15 residues. Germline assignment: CDR1 SGHRS and CDR2 YFSETQ. The CDR3 spells CASSLSMSSGNEQFF. The CDR3, as DNA: TGCGCCAGCAGCTTGAGTATGAGTAGCGGGAATGAGCAGTTCTTC.